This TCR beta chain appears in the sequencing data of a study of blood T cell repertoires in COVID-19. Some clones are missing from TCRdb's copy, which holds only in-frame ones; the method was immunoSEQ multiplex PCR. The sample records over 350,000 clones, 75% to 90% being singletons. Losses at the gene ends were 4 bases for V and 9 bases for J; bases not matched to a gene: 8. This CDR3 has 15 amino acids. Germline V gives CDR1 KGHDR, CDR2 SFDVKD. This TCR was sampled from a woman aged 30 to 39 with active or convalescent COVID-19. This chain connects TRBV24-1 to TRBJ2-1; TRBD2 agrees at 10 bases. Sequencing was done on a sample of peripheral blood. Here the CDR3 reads CATSDSGTSEVEQFF. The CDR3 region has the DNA TGTGCCACCAGTGACTCCGGGACTAGCGAGGTTGAGCAGTTCTTC.